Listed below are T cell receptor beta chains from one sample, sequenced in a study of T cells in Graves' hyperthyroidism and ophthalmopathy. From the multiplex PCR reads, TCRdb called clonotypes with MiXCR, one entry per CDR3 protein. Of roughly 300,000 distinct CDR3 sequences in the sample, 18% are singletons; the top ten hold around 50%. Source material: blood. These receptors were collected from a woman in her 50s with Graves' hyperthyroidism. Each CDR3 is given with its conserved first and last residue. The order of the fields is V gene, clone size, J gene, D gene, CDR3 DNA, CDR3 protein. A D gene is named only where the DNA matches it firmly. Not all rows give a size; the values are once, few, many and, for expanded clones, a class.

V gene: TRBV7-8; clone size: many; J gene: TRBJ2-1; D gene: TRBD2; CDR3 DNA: TGTGCCAGCAGCACTAGCGGGAGTTCATCCTACAATGAGCAGTTCTTC; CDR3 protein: CASSTSGSSSYNEQFF
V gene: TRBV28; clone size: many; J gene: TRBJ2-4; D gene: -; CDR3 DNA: TGTGCCAGCAGCTGGGGGCGGGCCAAAAACATTCAGTACTTC; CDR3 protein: CASSWGRAKNIQYF
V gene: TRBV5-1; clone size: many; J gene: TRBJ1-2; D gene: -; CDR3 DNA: TGCGCCAGCAGCTCTGGGACCGACCACTATGGCTACACCTTC; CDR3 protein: CASSSGTDHYGYTF
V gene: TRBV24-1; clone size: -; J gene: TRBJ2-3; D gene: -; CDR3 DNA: TGTGCCACCTCAACCTCCCAGAAAAGCACAGATACGCAGTATTTT; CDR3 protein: CATSTSQKSTDTQYF
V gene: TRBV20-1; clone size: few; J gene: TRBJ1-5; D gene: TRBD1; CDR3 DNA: TGCAGTGCTAGAGTAGCGGTAATGGCAGGGGGCAGCAATCAGCCCCAGCATTTT; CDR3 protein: CSARVAVMAGGSNQPQHF
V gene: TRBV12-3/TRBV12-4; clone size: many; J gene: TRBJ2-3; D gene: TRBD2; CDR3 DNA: TGTGCCAGCAGTATCGCCCGACTAGCGGGGTACACAGATACGCAGTATTTT; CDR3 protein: CASSIARLAGYTDTQYF
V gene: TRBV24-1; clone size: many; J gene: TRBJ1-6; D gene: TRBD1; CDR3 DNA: TGTGCCACCAGTGGCACCGGGACAGGGGTTTCACCCCTCCACTTT; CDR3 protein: CATSGTGTGVSPLHF
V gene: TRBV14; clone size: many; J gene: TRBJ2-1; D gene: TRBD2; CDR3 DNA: TGTGCCAGCAGCCAGGGACTAGCGGGACACAATGAGCAGTTCTTC; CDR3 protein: CASSQGLAGHNEQFF
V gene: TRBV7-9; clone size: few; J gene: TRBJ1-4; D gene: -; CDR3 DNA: TGTGCCAGCAGCTGGAGGGCGGGACCCGAGAACAATGAAAAACTGTTTTTT; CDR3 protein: CASSWRAGPENNEKLFF
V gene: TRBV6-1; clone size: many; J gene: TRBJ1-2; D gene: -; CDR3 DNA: TGTGCCAGCAACGAGAGGGTCCAAGGTGGCTACACCTTC; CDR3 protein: CASNERVQGGYTF
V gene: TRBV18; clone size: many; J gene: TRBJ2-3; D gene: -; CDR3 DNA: TGTGCCAGCTCACCCCTCCGGCTAGACACGCAGTATTTT; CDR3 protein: CASSPLRLDTQYF
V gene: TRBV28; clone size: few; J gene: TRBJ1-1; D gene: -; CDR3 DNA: TGTGCCAGCAGCCCCGGGGGGGCGACCAGCGTTTCTTTCTTT; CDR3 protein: CASSPGGATSVSFF
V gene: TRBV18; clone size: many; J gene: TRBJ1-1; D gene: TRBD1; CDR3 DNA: TGTGCCAGCTCACAGGGGACAGGGGTCGCTGAAGCTTTCTTT; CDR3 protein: CASSQGTGVAEAFF
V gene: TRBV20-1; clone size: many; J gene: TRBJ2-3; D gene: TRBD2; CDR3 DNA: TGCAGTGCTAGACCCGACGGCGGGGGGCTCCGCACAGATACGCAGTATTTT; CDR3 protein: CSARPDGGGLRTDTQYF
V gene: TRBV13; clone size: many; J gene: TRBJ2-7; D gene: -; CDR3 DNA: TGTGCCAGCAGCTTGTGGGGGCACTACGAGCAGTACTTC; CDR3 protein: CASSLWGHYEQYF
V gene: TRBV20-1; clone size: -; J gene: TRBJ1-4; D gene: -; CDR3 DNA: TGCAGTGCTAGAGATCTCAGTGCAACTAATGAAAAACTGTTTTTT; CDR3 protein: CSARDLSATNEKLFF
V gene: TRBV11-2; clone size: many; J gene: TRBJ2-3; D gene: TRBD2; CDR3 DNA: TGTGCCAGCAGCTTACCCTCTTTTGGGCTAGCGGGCACAGATACGCAGTATTTT; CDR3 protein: CASSLPSFGLAGTDTQYF
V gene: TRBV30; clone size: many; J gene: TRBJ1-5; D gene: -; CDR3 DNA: TGTGCCTGGAGTGTCCTGGGGGCGTCGGGGAATCAGCCCCAGCATTTT; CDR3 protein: CAWSVLGASGNQPQHF
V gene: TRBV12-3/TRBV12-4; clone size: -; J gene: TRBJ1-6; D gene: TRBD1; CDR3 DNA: TGTGCCAGCAGACTGGGACAGTCCTATAATTCACCCCTCCACTTT; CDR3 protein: CASRLGQSYNSPLHF
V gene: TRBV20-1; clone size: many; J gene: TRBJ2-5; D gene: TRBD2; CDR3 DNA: TGCAGTGCTAGACGTACTAGCGGGAGGGCGGAGACCCAGTACTTC; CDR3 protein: CSARRTSGRAETQYF
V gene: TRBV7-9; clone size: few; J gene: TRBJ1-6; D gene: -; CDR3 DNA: TGTGCCAGCAGCTTTACAGGGTCCTATAATTCACCCCTCCACTTT; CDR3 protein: CASSFTGSYNSPLHF
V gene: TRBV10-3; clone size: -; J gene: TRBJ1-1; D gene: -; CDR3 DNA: TGTGCCATCAGACCGGGAGACGGAGGGGCTTTCTTT; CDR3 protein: CAIRPGDGGAFF
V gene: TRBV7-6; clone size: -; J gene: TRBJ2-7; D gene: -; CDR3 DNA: TGTGCCAGCAGCTTAGTAGCAGGGGACGAGCAGTACTTC; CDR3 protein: CASSLVAGDEQYF
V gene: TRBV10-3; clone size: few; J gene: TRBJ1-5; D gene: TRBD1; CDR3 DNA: TGTGCCACCGGACAGGGGACGGCTCAGCCCCAGCATTTT; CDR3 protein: CATGQGTAQPQHF
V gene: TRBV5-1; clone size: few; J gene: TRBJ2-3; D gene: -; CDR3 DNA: TGCGCCAGCAGCTCCCGGACCACCGGCGGCACAGATACGCAGTATTTT; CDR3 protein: CASSSRTTGGTDTQYF
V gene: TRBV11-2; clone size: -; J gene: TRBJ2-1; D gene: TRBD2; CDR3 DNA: TGTGCCAGCAGCCCCGGACTAGCGGGGGGACTTAGCTCCTACAATGAGCAGTTCTTC; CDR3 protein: CASSPGLAGGLSSYNEQFF
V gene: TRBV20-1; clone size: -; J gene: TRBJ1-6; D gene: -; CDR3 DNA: TGCAGTGCGACTGTAACCACCGGCGGCTATAATTCACCCCTCCACTTT; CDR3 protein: CSATVTTGGYNSPLHF
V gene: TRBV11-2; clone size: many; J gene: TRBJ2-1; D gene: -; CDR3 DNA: TGTGCCAGCAGCTTAAGCGGACACCGTAATGAGCAGTTCTTC; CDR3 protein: CASSLSGHRNEQFF
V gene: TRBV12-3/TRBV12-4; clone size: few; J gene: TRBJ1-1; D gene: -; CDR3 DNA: TGTGCCAGCAGCCTCGCTCGGCGGAACACTGAAGCTTTCTTT; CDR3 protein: CASSLARRNTEAFF
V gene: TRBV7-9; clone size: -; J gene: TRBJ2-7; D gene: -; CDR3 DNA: TGTGCCAGCAGCGTGACAGGAAGATACGAGCAGTACTTC; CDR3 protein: CASSVTGRYEQYF
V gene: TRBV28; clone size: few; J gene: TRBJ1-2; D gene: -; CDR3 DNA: TGTGCCAGCTCGCGGACGGACTATGGCTACACCTTC; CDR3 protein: CASSRTDYGYTF
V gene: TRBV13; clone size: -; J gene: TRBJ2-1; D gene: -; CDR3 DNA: TGTGCCAGCAGCTTAACCAGTAGGAGGAATGAGCAGTTCTTC; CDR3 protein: CASSLTSRRNEQFF
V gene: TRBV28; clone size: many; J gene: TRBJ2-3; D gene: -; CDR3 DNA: TGTGCCAGCAGTTTCTCAGCGGCGCTAACCTACACAGATACGCAGTATTTT; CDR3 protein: CASSFSAALTYTDTQYF
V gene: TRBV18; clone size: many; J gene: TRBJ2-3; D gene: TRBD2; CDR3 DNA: TGTGCCAGCTCGCACTCCGGGACTAATCCAGATACGCAGTATTTT; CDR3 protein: CASSHSGTNPDTQYF
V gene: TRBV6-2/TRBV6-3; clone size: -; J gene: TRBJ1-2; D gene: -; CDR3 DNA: TGTGCCAGCAGTAAGTTGAACTATGGCTACACCTTC; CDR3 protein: CASSKLNYGYTF
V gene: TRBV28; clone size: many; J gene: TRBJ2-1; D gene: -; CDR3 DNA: TGTGCCAGCACCCCCGGTGCGGGACAGCTCTACAATGAGCAGTTCTTC; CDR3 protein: CASTPGAGQLYNEQFF
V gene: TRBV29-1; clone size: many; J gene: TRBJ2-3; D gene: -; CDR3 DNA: TGCAGCGTAGGGGGAAGCACAGATACGCAGTATTTT; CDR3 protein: CSVGGSTDTQYF
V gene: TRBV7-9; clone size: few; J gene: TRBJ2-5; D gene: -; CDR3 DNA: TGTGCCTGTGATGAGGACAGCCAAGAGACCCAGTACTTC; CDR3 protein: CACDEDSQETQYF
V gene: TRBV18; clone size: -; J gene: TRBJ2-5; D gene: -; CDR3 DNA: TGTGCCAGCTCACCCTTTGGCACAGTACAGCGGGAGACCCAGTACTTC; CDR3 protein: CASSPFGTVQRETQYF